One and the same sample provided the 26 T cell receptor beta chains below, sequenced in a study of kidney transplant recipient with SARS-CoV-2 infection. One entry per CDR3 protein results from TCRdb running MiXCR on the reads. There are fewer than 250,000 distinct CDR3 sequences in the sample; about 28% occur only once, and under 7.5% lies in the top ten. The sequenced sample was a blood sample, obtained at baseline and on day 111 from a kidney transplant recipient. The receptors here all came from a male patient between 25 and 39 years old who had COVID-19 and was a kidney transplant recipient. These T cells may partly come from the graft donor.

This clonotype was seen at least ten times. The CDR3 DNA reads as TGTGCCAGCAGCCTAGGACAGGGGTTGGTGGGAGAGACCCAGTACTTC. It is translated as CASSLGQGLVGETQYF. The chain carries TRBV6-2 or TRBV6-3 and TRBJ2-5, with 9 bases that match TRBD1. CDR3 length: 16 residues. Germline CDR1 is MNHEY and CDR2 is SVGEGT. J lost 4 bases, V lost 6 bases, and 12 bases had no gene match.

This clonotype was seen at least ten times. The chain has TRBV6-2 or TRBV6-3 and TRBJ1-2; D gene ambiguous. The germline gives CDR1 MNHEY, CDR2 SVGEGT. CDR3 length: 17 residues. With 4 bases removed from V and 4 bases from J, the gap between germline ends came to 22 bases. CDR3 sequence: CASSLTACIGKTYGYTF. CDR3 nucleotide sequence: TGTGCCAGCAGTTTAACGGCCTGCATCGGAAAGACCTATGGCTACACCTTC.

This clonotype was seen repeatedly, ten times or more. This sequence joins TRBV7-3 and TRBJ2-3, with 9 bases matching TRBD1. Trimming took 3 bases from V and 4 from J; bases not matched to a gene: 5. CDR3 length equals 15 residues. Germline V gene lookup returns CDR1 SGHTA and CDR2 FQGTGA. The CDR3 nucleotides read TGTGCCAGCAGCTTCGCGGGACAGGGTTCAGATACGCAGTATTTT. Translation gives CASSFAGQGSDTQYF.

A note on this clonotype: At one boundary the junction diverges from the germline segment, which might be a read error. The rearrangement joins TRBV7-9 to TRBJ2-5; 9 positions match TRBD1. Germline assignment: CDR1 SEHNR and CDR2 FQNEAQ (reference sequence). This CDR3 contains 16 residues. The CDR3 protein is CTSSLPGPTGGEAQYF. The CDR3 nucleotides read TGTACCAGCAGCTTACCTGGCCCGACAGGGGGAGAGGCCCAGTACTTC.

For this clonotype: A read error may explain this, as a much larger clone is one base away. The limits of the CDR3 on the DNA are not certain, so only TCRdb's listed CDR3 is given. This chain connects TRBV7-5 to TRBJ1-2. TRBV7-5 is assigned pseudogene status. The CDR3 is 19 amino acids in total, end residues counted. CDR3 in amino acids: CISVPESATEVGKTYGCTF.

This clonotype was observed at least ten times. The gene calls are TRBV24-1 and TRBJ2-7; D uncertain. V was cut by 3 bases and J by 3 bases, with 14 bases left in between. CDR3 length: 15 residues. Germline CDR1 and CDR2: KGHDR and SFDVKD. CDR3 nucleotide sequence: TGTGCCACCAGTGATGCCACGTCGGCCGGCTACGAGCAGTACTTC. Translation: CATSDATSAGYEQYF.

About this clonotype itself: One junction end does not reproduce the germline sequence, and a read error may be involved. The genes are TRBV11-3 and TRBJ2-7; 9 positions match TRBD2. Germline V gene sequence: CDR1 SGHNT, CDR2 YENEEA. The CDR3 totals 15 residues. The CDR3 DNA follows: TGTGCCAGCAGCTTAAATAGCGGGGGTACCTACGAACAGCACTTC. It encodes CASSLNSGGTYEQHF. Based on the CDR3 plus reference TRBV11-3 and TRBJ2-7, the full variable domain is EAGVVQSPRYKIIEKKQPVAFWCNPISGHNTLYWYLQNLGQGPELLIRYENEEAVDDSQLPKDRFSAERLKGVDSTLKIQPAELGDSAVYLCASSLNSGGTYEQHFGPGTRLTVT.

This clonotype was counted many times. The genes are TRBV30 and TRBJ1-2; possible D gene TRBD1, 5 bases. CDR3 length: 16 residues. Between the trimmed V and J ends, which lost 5 bases and 4 bases, there was a span of 23 bases. Germline CDR1 is GTSNPN and CDR2 is SVGIG (reference sequence). For the CDR3, the DNA is TGTGCCTGGCTCTCAGGGCGTTATAGAAAGACCTATGGCTACACCTTC. Protein sequence: CAWLSGRYRKTYGYTF. Looking up the rest from reference TRBV30 and TRBJ1-2 gives the full variable domain: SQTIHQWPATLVQPVGSPLSLECTVEGTSNPNLYWYRQAAGRGLQLLFYSVGIGQISSEVPQNLSASRPQDRQFILSSKKLLLSDSGFYLCAWLSGRYRKTYGYTFGSGTRLTVV.

The chain combines TRBV6-5 with TRBJ2-4; D possibly corresponds to TRBD1 (6 bases). Germline V lookup: CDR1 MNHEY, CDR2 SVGAGI. CDR3 length: 16 amino acids. V gave up 2 bases and J gave up 1 base, with 12 bases separating them. DNA for the CDR3: TGTGCCAGCAGTTACGCGCAGGGGTTCGCCAAAAACATTCAGTACTTC. Encoded protein: CASSYAQGFAKNIQYF.

CDR3 nucleotides: TGTGCCAGCAACCTCGGACAGGGCAATGAGCAGTTCTTC. Protein product: CASNLGQGNEQFF. The chain is built from TRBV6-5 and TRBJ2-1, with 8 bases that match TRBD1. CDR1 MNHEY and CDR2 SVGAGI come from the germline V gene. The junction had 5 bases not matched to a gene; V was cut back by 7 bases and J by 6 bases. This CDR3 is 13 amino acids long.

This clonotype was detected many times. The chain employs TRBV5-4 and TRBJ1-1; 9 positions match TRBD1. Germline V gene data show CDR1 as SGHNT and CDR2 as YYREEE (reference sequence). The CDR3 covers 16 residues. Trimming cost V 5 bases and J 3 bases; bases outside gene matches: 11. The CDR3 DNA reads TGTGCCAGCAGGGATACCGGGACAGGGAGGTACACTGAAGCTTTCTTT. Its translation: CASRDTGTGRYTEAFF.

In the case of this clonotype: Just one base apart from a much larger clone, this may be a read error. This chain links TRBV3-1 with TRBJ2-4, with D possibly matching TRBD2 (5 bases). CDR1 and CDR2 (germline): LGHDT, YNNKEL (reference sequence). This CDR3 is 15 amino acids long. CDR3 DNA: TGTGCCAGCAGCCAAGGTGAGGTAGCGACGGATGAGCAGCTCTTC. Amino acids: CASSQGEVATDEQLF.

Ten or more counts support this clonotype. The V call is TRBV7-9, the J call TRBJ2-1; 8 bases map to TRBD2. With V trimmed by 4 bases and J by 4 bases, 12 bases remained unmatched. This CDR3 contains 17 residues. In germline, CDR1 is SEHNR, CDR2 FQNEAQ (reference sequence). The CDR3 DNA reads as TGTGCCAGCAGCTCGGGGGGGGAGCGGGGGCTTTACAATGAGCAGTTCTTC. This sequence encodes CASSSGGERGLYNEQFF.

In regard to this clonotype: A read error is possible here, since a much larger clone lies one base away. The rearrangement joins TRBV23-1 to TRBJ1-2; D remains ambiguous. TRBV23-1 is placed among ORFs of uncertain function. There are 17 residues in the CDR3. The CDR3 here is CASSGIMLRRKTYGHTF. The CDR3 nucleotides read TGCGCCAGCAGTGGGATAATGCTACGCAGAAAGACCTATGGCCACACCTTC.

Ten or more counts support this clonotype. The chain employs TRBV15 and TRBJ2-2; D may be TRBD1 (6 bases). Trimming stripped 1 base from V and 1 base from J, with 7 bases between. Germline assignment: CDR1 LNHNV and CDR2 YYDKDF (reference sequence). This CDR3 contains 15 residues. CDR3 residues: CATSRGGQNTGELFF. Here the CDR3 DNA reads TGTGCCACCAGCAGAGGGGGACAGAACACCGGGGAGCTGTTTTTT.

Comments on this clonotype: A much larger clone differs from this one at a single base, so this may be a read error. The chain employs TRBV10-3 and TRBJ1-1; possible D gene TRBD1, 5 bases. Germline CDR1 and CDR2: ENHRY and SYGVKD. The CDR3 runs 16 residues. V was pared by 4 bases and J by 7 bases, with 22 bases between. The CDR3 sequence: CAISAITGAGSGEAFF. CDR3 DNA sequence: TGTGCCATCAGTGCCATAACCGGGGCAGGGAGCGGTGAAGCTTTCTTT.

This clonotype was counted ten times or more. The CDR3 reads CASSELYNQPQHF. The CDR3 nucleotides are TGTGCCAGCAGTGAACTGTATAATCAGCCCCAGCATTTT. The chain couples TRBV6-1 to TRBJ1-5, with D uncertain. Germline assignment: CDR1 MNHNS and CDR2 SASEGT. The CDR3 length is 13 residues. V was clipped by 2 bases and J by 4 bases, with 6 bases between them.

This clonotype has ten or more counts. J is TRBJ1-5 and V is TRBV4-2; possibly TRBD1 for D (5 bases). Germline loops: CDR1 LGHNA, CDR2 YNFKEQ. The V end was cut by 0 bases, the J end by 0 bases, with 12 bases between. The CDR3 consists of 17 residues. This chain's CDR3 is CASSQDLTVNSNQPQHF. Here the CDR3 DNA reads TGTGCCAGCAGCCAAGACCTGACAGTTAATAGCAATCAGCCCCAGCATTTT.

The chain couples TRBV5-1 to TRBJ2-1, with 9 bases identical to TRBD1. CDR3 size: 18 residues. V shed 1 base and J 5 bases; nucleotides not matched to a gene: 13. The germline V gene encodes CDR1 SGHRS and CDR2 YFSETQ. This CDR3 is CASSLRSPDRGLDNEQFF. CDR3 nucleotide sequence: TGCGCCAGCAGCTTGCGCAGCCCTGACAGGGGGTTAGACAATGAGCAGTTCTTC.

This clonotype was picked up a small number of times. This chain links TRBV27 with TRBJ2-3; 9 bases line up with TRBD1. The V gene end was trimmed by 2 bases and the J gene end by 1 base; junction bases not matched to a gene: 7. The CDR3 runs 17 residues. CDR1 is MNHEY and CDR2 is SMNVEV in the germline V gene (reference sequence). As DNA, the CDR3 is TGTGCCAGCAGTTTAATCCCGACAGGGGGAGGCACAGATACGCAGTATTTT. Protein product: CASSLIPTGGGTDTQYF.

About this clonotype: A much larger clone differs by one base, so this may be a read error. The chain employs TRBV29-1 and TRBJ1-2, with a weak D call TRBD1 (5 bases). CDR1 is SQVTM and CDR2 is ANQGSEA in the germline V gene. There are 12 residues in the CDR3. CDR3 sequence reads: CSVDRASYGYAF. The CDR3 nucleotides read TGCAGCGTTGACAGGGCCTCCTATGGCTACGCCTTC. The complete variable domain, with remaining parts taken from reference TRBV29-1 and TRBJ1-2, reads SAVISQKPSRDICQRGTSLTIQCQVDSQVTMMFWYRQQPGQSLTLIATANQGSEATYESGFVIDKFPISRPNLTFSTLTVSNMSPEDSSIYLCSVDRASYGYAFGSGTRLTVV.

In the case of this clonotype: The junction does not match germline at one end; this may be a read error. The V gene is TRBV2, the J gene TRBJ1-3, with unresolved D. The CDR3 is 14 residues long. Looked up from germline, CDR1 is SNHLY and CDR2 is FYNNEI. CDR3 amino acids: CVSKILVPGNTIYF. The CDR3 coding sequence is TGTGTCAGCAAAATCTTGGTGCCTGGAAACACCATATATTTT.

With respect to this clonotype: Compared with germline, one end of the junction differs, possibly owing to a read error. This chain connects TRBV7-9 to TRBJ2-1, with D possibly being TRBD2 (6 bases). The CDR3 has 15 residues. From germline, CDR1 is SEHNR and CDR2 FQNEAQ (reference sequence). The CDR3 DNA reads TGTTCCAGCAGCTTAGTCGGGGGAAAAGGGGATGAGCAGTTCTTC. Residues: CSSSLVGGKGDEQFF.

There are many counts of this clonotype. The J gene is TRBJ2-3, the V gene TRBV6-6, with 8 bases identical to TRBD2. CDR1 and CDR2 (germline): MNHNY, SVGAGI (reference sequence). This CDR3 spans 17 amino acids. V shed 7 bases, J shed 4 bases, and the junction held 16 bases outside the gene matches. For the CDR3, the DNA is TGTGCCAGCACCCCCGTATTTTCAGCGGGAGAGGCAGATACGCAGTATTTT. Its translation is CASTPVFSAGEADTQYF.

The table lists this clonotype with many counts. The rearrangement joins TRBV29-1 to TRBJ2-5; the D gene is possibly TRBD2 (5 bases). Between the trimmed V and J ends, which lost 2 bases and 8 bases, there was a span of 9 bases. The CDR3 totals 11 residues. Germline V gene lookup returns CDR1 SQVTM and CDR2 ANQGSEA. CDR3 sequence reads: CSVERTLTQYF. CDR3 sequence (DNA): TGCAGCGTTGAACGGACTCTAACCCAGTACTTC.

Comment on this clonotype: Given a much more abundant clone one base away, this may be a read error. J is TRBJ1-1 and V is TRBV12-3 or TRBV12-4; D perhaps matches TRBD1 (5 bases). The CDR3 has 14 amino acids. In nucleotides, the CDR3 is TGTGCCAGCAGTTTATGGGGCCAGAACGCTGAAGCTTTCTTT. Amino acid sequence: CASSLWGQNAEAFF.